This T cell receptor (beta chain) was captured in a study of cytomegalovirus exposure and HLA in healthy donors. Findings and caveats of the study: In a later analysis, compared with equally common non-associated chains, HLA-associated beta chains were more expanded.

Germline V gene data show CDR1 as MNHEY and CDR2 as SMNVEV (reference sequence). The CDR3 contains 14 residues. PCR primers comprised 60 Vbeta and 13 Jbeta primers. Sequencing was performed with immunoSEQ multiplex PCR; in TCRdb, only in-frame clones are kept and a portion is missing. The data contain some 110,000 clones, over 65% of them singletons. On this clone itself: What it binds is not known. At one end, the junction sequence differs from germline, possibly due to a read error.

What was sequenced was PBMCs. The chain has TRBV27 and TRBJ1-1; weak D call: TRBD1 (6 bases). The TCR comes from a woman younger than 45 in good health and CMV-seronegative. The CDR3, as DNA: TGTGCCAGCAGCGACCTTCAGGGGAACTCTGAAGCTTTCTTT. Translated, it gives CASSDLQGNSEAFF.